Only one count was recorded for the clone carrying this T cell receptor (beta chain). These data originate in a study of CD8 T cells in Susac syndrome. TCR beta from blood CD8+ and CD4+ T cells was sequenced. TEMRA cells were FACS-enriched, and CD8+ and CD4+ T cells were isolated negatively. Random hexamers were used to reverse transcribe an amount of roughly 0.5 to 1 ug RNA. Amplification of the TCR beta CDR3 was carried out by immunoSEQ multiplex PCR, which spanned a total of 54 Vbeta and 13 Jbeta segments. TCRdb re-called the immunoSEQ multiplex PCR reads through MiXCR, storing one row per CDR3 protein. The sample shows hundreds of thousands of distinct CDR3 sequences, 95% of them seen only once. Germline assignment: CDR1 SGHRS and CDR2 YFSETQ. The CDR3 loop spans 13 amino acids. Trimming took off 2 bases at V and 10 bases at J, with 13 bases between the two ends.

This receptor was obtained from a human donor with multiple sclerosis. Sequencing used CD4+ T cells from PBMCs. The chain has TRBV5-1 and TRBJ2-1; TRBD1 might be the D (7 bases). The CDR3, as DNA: TGCGCCAGCAGCTTTGGAGGGGACAGAGAGCAGTTCTTC. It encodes CASSFGGDREQFF.